Each of the 13 T cell receptor beta chains below was sequenced from the same sample in a study of T cells in Graves' hyperthyroidism and ophthalmopathy (dated by TCRdb to the late 2010s). Library preparation used multiplex PCR. The sequencer was an Illumina HiSeq 2000. The TCR beta CDR3 regions were amplified from RNA transcripts. For the first round of RT-PCR on the TCR CDR3, the HTBI primer set was used together with the Qiagen OneStep RT-PCR kit. TCRdb reanalyzed the raw reads on its own, using fastp at Q25 for trimming and MiXCR for clone calling, and kept in-frame beta chains. Entries that share a CDR3 protein sequence are merged under the most common genes and DNA. The sample has some 440,000 distinct CDR3 sequences on record, around 16% of them singletons. The ten top clones hold almost 8% of the sample. Material for sequencing was blood. These receptors originate from a woman under 30 with Graves' hyperthyroidism.

This clonotype was detected ten times or more. This sequence joins TRBV16 and TRBJ2-5; 13 bases match TRBD2. Germline loops: CDR1 KGHSY, CDR2 FQNENV. The ends lost 0 bases at V and 4 bases at J; junction bases unmatched: 2. The CDR3 has 16 amino acids. The chain's CDR3 is CASSQSTSGGRETQYF. Written as DNA, the CDR3 is TGTGCCAGCAGCCAATCGACTAGCGGGGGGCGAGAGACCCAGTACTTC.

This clonotype was seen at least ten times. The chain employs TRBV4-2 and TRBJ2-7, with 9 bases aligning to TRBD2. This CDR3 is built from 18 residues. The germline V gene has CDR1 LGHNA and CDR2 YNFKEQ. The trim removed 4 bases at V and 2 bases at J, leaving 15 bases unmatched. This chain's CDR3 is CASSRGVPTSGSTYEQYF. CDR3 nucleotide sequence: TGTGCCAGCAGCCGGGGCGTTCCGACTAGCGGATCAACCTACGAGCAGTACTTC.

This clonotype has at least ten counts. The chain links TRBV6-1 to TRBJ2-7; D gene uncertain. The germline V gene encodes CDR1 MNHNS and CDR2 SASEGT. V was shortened by 1 base and J by 5 bases, with 15 bases between the two germline ends. CDR3 length: 15 amino acids. The CDR3 loop reads CASSEGRALGHEQYF. DNA for the CDR3: TGTGCCAGCAGTGAAGGGAGAGCGCTTGGCCACGAGCAGTACTTC.

In this sample, this clonotype turned up many times. The CDR3 DNA sequence: TGTGCCAGCAGCTTAGGGGGGGGGACCTATAACCTCTACTTCGACGAGCAGTACTTC. Residues: CASSLGGGTYNLYFDEQYF. The chain combines TRBV7-9 with TRBJ2-7; 7 bases are a match to TRBD2. V lost 1 base, J lost 5 bases, and 20 bases stayed unmatched. Per germline, CDR1 SEHNR and CDR2 FQNEAQ (reference sequence). The CDR3 totals 19 residues.

The V gene is TRBV9, the J gene TRBJ2-1; TRBD1 agrees at 10 bases. J was trimmed by 5 bases and V by 6 bases; bases with no gene match: 8. CDR1 is SGDLS and CDR2 is YYNGEE in the germline V gene. CDR3 size: 15 residues. The CDR3 DNA reads as TGTGCCAGCACCGGGGGACAGGGGACTGACAATGAGCAGTTCTTC. Translated: CASTGGQGTDNEQFF. The full variable domain, in which reference TRBV9 and TRBJ2-1 provide the parts outside the CDR3, is DSGVTQTPKHLITATGQRVTLRCSPRSGDLSVYWYQQSLDQGLQFLIQYYNGEERAKGNILERFSAQQFPDLHSELNLSSLELGDSALYFCASTGGQGTDNEQFFGPGTRLTVL.

This clonotype has a handful of counts. This chain links TRBV6-1 with TRBJ2-2, with D uncertain. The CDR3 is made up of 13 amino acids. Germline values: CDR1 MNHNS, CDR2 SASEGT. V lost 5 bases, J lost 6 bases, and 10 bases lay in between. The CDR3 coding sequence is TGTGCCAGCAGTTGGCTTTCGGCCGGGGAGCTGTTTTTT. Translated: CASSWLSAGELFF.

CDR3 sequence: CASSQADGVQETQYF. In nucleotides, the CDR3 is TGTGCCAGCAGCCAAGCCGACGGGGTTCAAGAGACCCAGTACTTC. This sequence joins TRBV4-2 and TRBJ2-5, with a tentative D call TRBD2 (5 bases). The CDR3 runs to 15 residues. V gave up 1 base and J gave up 2 bases, with 11 bases separating them. CDR1 LGHNA and CDR2 YNFKEQ come from the germline V gene.

Ten or more counts support this clonotype. The genes are TRBV18 and TRBJ1-5; D remains unclear. Germline assignment: CDR1 KGHSH and CDR2 LQKENI. V was shortened by 6 bases and J by 7 bases, with 13 bases between the two germline ends. This CDR3 spans 13 amino acids. The CDR3: CASSPARGQPQHF. The CDR3 nucleotides read TGTGCCAGCTCGCCCGCCCGGGGACAGCCCCAGCATTTT.

V and J are TRBV6-6 and TRBJ1-4, with a tentative D call TRBD1 (6 bases). The CDR3 runs 15 residues. CDR1 is MNHNY and CDR2 is SVGAGI in the germline V gene (reference sequence). Trimming left V 2 bases short and J 8 bases short, with 15 bases between. The CDR3: CASSYGDNLREKLFF. As DNA, the CDR3 is TGTGCCAGCAGTTACGGGGACAATCTGAGGGAAAAACTGTTTTTT.

In its sample, this clonotype was seen many times. CDR3: CSARVHRDGSNQPQHF. DNA for the CDR3: TGCAGTGCTAGAGTACACCGGGACGGTAGCAATCAGCCCCAGCATTTT. V and J are TRBV20-1 and TRBJ1-5; perhaps TRBD1 as D (5 bases). Per the germline V gene, CDR1 is DFQATT and CDR2 is SNEGSKA (reference sequence). V gave up 1 base and J gave up 0 bases, with 13 bases separating them. This CDR3 is built from 16 residues.

This clonotype was counted at least ten times. The chain combines TRBV2 with TRBJ1-1, with 7 bases that match TRBD1. With V trimmed by 8 bases and J by 0 bases, 9 bases remained unmatched. Germline-derived CDR1 and CDR2 are SNHLY and FYNNEI. There are 15 residues in the CDR3. The CDR3 loop reads CASLRDSYLNTEAFF. The CDR3 DNA reads as TGTGCCAGCCTCCGGGACAGTTACTTGAACACTGAAGCTTTCTTT.

This clonotype appeared many times. This chain connects TRBV12-3 or TRBV12-4 to TRBJ2-7; D gene unclear. The CDR3 spans 12 residues. V was trimmed by 5 bases and J by 2 bases, leaving 7 bases between them. CDR3 sequence (DNA): TGTGCCAGCAGTACATACACCTACGAGCAGTACTTC. Amino acid sequence: CASSTYTYEQYF.

The rearrangement links TRBV9 to TRBJ2-3; the D gene is possibly TRBD1 (6 bases). V was clipped by 2 bases and J by 2 bases, with 15 bases between them. The CDR3 covers 16 residues. Germline V gives CDR1 SGDLS, CDR2 YYNGEE. CDR3 coding DNA: TGTGCCAGCAGCGTGTCGACAGGAGGACCCACAGATACGCAGTATTTT. Protein product: CASSVSTGGPTDTQYF.